Listed below are T cell receptor beta chains from one sample, sequenced in a study of T cells after yellow fever vaccination. One entry per CDR3 protein results from TCRdb running MiXCR on the 5' RACE reads. The profile shows around 500,000 distinct CDR3 sequences, roughly 22% of them singletons. The source material was PBMCs, sampled about 20 days after the first yellow fever vaccination. The receptor source for this set is a man younger than 35 who received the YFV17D yellow fever vaccine. Each CDR3 is given with its conserved first and last residue. The order of the fields is clone size, J gene, D gene, V gene, CDR3 DNA, CDR3 protein. A D gene is named only where the DNA matches it firmly. Rows may omit the clone size; those that give it use once, few, many or a size class.

>few|TRBJ2-1|-|TRBV7-6
TGTGCCAGCAGCTTAGTTTGGGGAAGCTCCTACAATGAGCAGTTCTTC
CASSLVWGSSYNEQFF
>-|TRBJ1-2|TRBD1|TRBV5-4
TGTGCCAGCAGCTTCGACAGGGGAGGTGGCTACACCTTC
CASSFDRGGGYTF
>few|TRBJ1-5|-|TRBV4-1
TGCGCCAGCAGCCAAGTCGGGACCAAAGCTTCCAATCAGCCCCAGCATTTT
CASSQVGTKASNQPQHF
>few|TRBJ1-5|-|TRBV30
TGTGCCTGGAGTCCTTTACAGCTTGATCAGCCCCAGCATTTT
CAWSPLQLDQPQHF
>-|TRBJ1-2|-|TRBV21-1
TGTGCCAGCAGCTGGGGAAGTGGCTACACCTTC
CASSWGSGYTF
>few|TRBJ1-2|-|TRBV3-1
TGTGCCAGCAGCCCTGGACCCGAAGGCTACACCTTC
CASSPGPEGYTF
>few|TRBJ1-1|TRBD1|TRBV6-2/TRBV6-3
TGTGCCAGCAGTTACAGGACAGGGGGATTGCGCACTGAAGCTTTCTTT
CASSYRTGGLRTEAFF
>-|TRBJ2-7|-|TRBV6-6
TGTGCCAGCAGACACAGGGAAGGCGAGCAGTACTTC
CASRHREGEQYF
>few|TRBJ2-1|-|TRBV7-3
TGTGCCAGCAGCCCCACACAGGACAATGAGCAGTTCTTC
CASSPTQDNEQFF
>-|TRBJ1-1|-|TRBV28
TGTGCCAGCAGTTCCCCCGGCCAGGGGAGTAGCACTGAAGCTTTCTTT
CASSSPGQGSSTEAFF
>few|TRBJ2-2|-|TRBV5-1
TGCGCCAGCAGCTTGGCCGTCAGGGATAACACCGGGGAGCTGTTTTTT
CASSLAVRDNTGELFF
>-|TRBJ2-6|-|TRBV12-3/TRBV12-4
TGTGCCAGCAGGTTTTTCAGCCCCTCTGGGGCCAACGTCCTGACTTTC
CASRFFSPSGANVLTF
>-|TRBJ2-7|-|TRBV5-4
TGTGCCAGCAGCCCGGATAGCCGACGGCAGTACTTC
CASSPDSRRQYF
>many|TRBJ2-5|-|TRBV29-1
TGCAGCGTTGAGGACCCGCGGGAGACCCAGTACTTC
CSVEDPRETQYF
>-|TRBJ2-4|-|TRBV14
TGTGCCAGCAGCGGACTACCCCGGGTGGACATTCAGTACTTC
CASSGLPRVDIQYF
>few|TRBJ1-5|-|TRBV4-3
TGCGCCAGCAGCCAAGGCCCGGGGAGGAGAGGTGGGCTTCAGCCCCAGCATTTT
CASSQGPGRRGGLQPQHF
>many|TRBJ2-3|TRBD2|TRBV11-2
TGTGCCAGCAGCTTCCGCCTTTCACCGGGACTAGCGGAGAGCACAGATACGCAGTATTTT
CASSFRLSPGLAESTDTQYF
>few|TRBJ1-1|-|TRBV18
TGTGCCAGCTCCCCAGGCCGGGGGGGGAGGACTGAAGCTTTCTTT
CASSPGRGGRTEAFF